This T cell receptor (beta chain) appears in the sequencing data of a study of blood T cell repertoires in COVID-19. The overall study: The study drew acute and convalescent COVID-19 samples from the United States, Italy and Spain. Sample material is recorded as cDNA or gDNA derived from T cells, B-cell-depleted T cells, or PBMCs.

The repertoire was sequenced with immunoSEQ multiplex PCR; TCRdb's copy has only in-frame clones and lacks some. The sample shows 130,000 to 150,000 clones, 75% to 85% of them seen only once. This clone was found many times. V was clipped by 1 base and J by 10 bases; unmatched bases: 2. This CDR3 is built from 14 residues. Germline V gene data show CDR1 as SGHTA and CDR2 as FQGNSA. The TCR comes from a woman in her 50s in a cohort sampled during active or convalescent COVID-19. The chain carries TRBV7-2 and TRBJ1-6; TRBD1 aligns across 9 bases. Sequenced: peripheral blood. The CDR3 DNA follows: TGTGCCAGCAGCTTAGACAGGGGGCAATCACCCCTCCACTTT. This sequence encodes CASSLDRGQSPLHF.